Listed below are T cell receptor beta chains from one sample, sequenced in a study of blood T cell repertoires in COVID-19. Profiling relied on immunoSEQ multiplex PCR, and the TCRdb table lists in-frame clones only, not all of them. The table lists roughly 190,000 clones, around 83% of them singletons. What was sequenced was peripheral blood. The receptors shown here come from a man between 50 and 59 years old with active or convalescent COVID-19. Each CDR3 is given with its conserved first and last residue. D genes are given only for firm matches. Expanded clones get a size class; other rows say once, few or many, or leave the size out.

TRBJ2-5	-	TRBV4-3	-	TGCGCCAGCAGCCAAGGTTCAGGACAAGAGACCCAGTACTTC	CASSQGSGQETQYF
TRBJ2-2	TRBD1	TRBV29-1	-	TGCAGCGTTCGCCGGGACAGGAGGAACACCGGGGAGCTGTTTTTT	CSVRRDRRNTGELFF
TRBJ2-3	-	TRBV7-3	-	TGTGCCAGCAGCTCCCAGGGACGGGGGATTCGGTCCACAGATACGCAGTATTTT	CASSSQGRGIRSTDTQYF
TRBJ1-1	-	TRBV14	-	TGTGCCAGCAGCCAAGACCCCCCAGGGCTCACTGAAGCTTTCTTT	CASSQDPPGLTEAFF
TRBJ1-3	TRBD1	TRBV5-1	-	TGCGCCAGCAGCTTTGGACAGGCCTCTGGAAACACCATATATTTT	CASSFGQASGNTIYF
TRBJ2-5	TRBD2	TRBV7-6	-	TGTGCCAGCAGCCCGAGAACCGGGACTAGCGGGAGTCGACGAGAGACCCAGTACTTC	CASSPRTGTSGSRRETQYF
TRBJ2-3	TRBD2	TRBV5-4	-	TGTGCCAGCAGCTTGGAGCCAGCGGGGGGGCCCAATACGCAGTATTTT	CASSLEPAGGPNTQYF
TRBJ2-1	TRBD2	TRBV5-5	-	TGTGCCAGCAGTCTCAGACTAGCGGTTTCCTACAATGAGCAGTTCTTC	CASSLRLAVSYNEQFF
TRBJ1-3	-	TRBV28	-	TGTGCCAGCAGTTTCCAGGGAAACCCTGGAAACACCATATATTTT	CASSFQGNPGNTIYF
TRBJ2-5	-	TRBV9	few	TGTGCCAGCAGTCCTCTAGCAACCAGGGAGACCCAGTACTTC	CASSPLATRETQYF
TRBJ2-3	TRBD2	TRBV28	-	TGTGCCAGCAAGAGCGGGACTAGCACAGATACGCAGTATTTT	CASKSGTSTDTQYF